This T cell receptor beta chain is drawn from a study of T cell responses to AZD1222 COVID-19 vaccine. Concerning this clone itself: The antigen is unknown.

Libraries were prepared by immunoSEQ multiplex PCR; TCRdb keeps only in-frame clonotypes and omits some of them. The data show some 150,000 clones, with almost 95% seen just once and 3% to 4% held by the top ten. The study pooled second doses at about 4 or about 12 weeks. The V gene's germline CDR1 is MNHEY and CDR2 SMNVEV (reference sequence). This CDR3 region has 14 residues. V shed 9 bases and J 9 bases; nucleotides not matched to a gene: 12. Findings of the study overall: Possibly, clonal diversity was underestimated; donors were largely white British and included more females. Spike-specific TCRs gained breadth and depth after people received two AZD1222 doses.

Sequenced material: peripheral blood, taken 28 days after the second AZD1222 dose. The V gene is TRBV27, the J gene TRBJ1-1; 11 nucleotides align to TRBD1. This sequence originates from an adult who received the AZD1222 COVID-19 vaccine. In nucleotides, the CDR3 is TGTGCCAGAAGAGCGGACAGGGGGCTAGGCAAAGCTTTCTTT. Translation gives CARRADRGLGKAFF.